Below are 16 T cell receptor beta chains sequenced from a single sample in a study of T-cell memory formation after mild COVID-19 (dated by TCRdb to the early 2020s). Receptor amplification or capture employed 5' RACE. Sequencing relied on an Illumina NovaSeq 6000. TCRdb passed the public sequencing reads through fastp at Q25 and MiXCR, retaining productive beta sequences. Duplicate CDR3 protein sequences are folded into a single record with the most common DNA and genes. The sample profile shows 200,000 or so distinct CDR3 sequences; around 9.1% of them were found once. The leading ten clones occupy 3.5% of the sample. Sequenced input: PBMCs or a T cell subset sorted from them (not recorded which). The receptors come from a man aged 18 to 30 who had mild COVID-19 (a few samples of this study predate the infection). The sample titles of this study are shuffled in the database, so cell type and time point are left out; the donor was told from shared clones.

The rearrangement links TRBV5-1 to TRBJ2-2; D not resolved. The CDR3 contains 15 residues. Germline-derived CDR1 and CDR2 are SGHRS and YFSETQ. V was shortened by 0 bases and J by 8 bases, with 14 bases between the two germline ends. The CDR3 DNA sequence: TGCGCCAGCAGCTTGGAACTTTTGTGGGGTGGGGAGCTGTTTTTT. Its protein is CASSLELLWGGELFF.

There are a few counts of this clonotype. The rearrangement joins TRBV7-2 to TRBJ2-1, with D perhaps matching TRBD2 (6 bases). V was pared by 5 bases and J by 2 bases, with 16 bases between. This CDR3 has 16 residues. CDR1 and CDR2 from the germline V gene are SGHTA and FQGNSA. DNA for the CDR3: TGTGCCAGCAGCGCTCGCTACGGGGGTCCCTACAATGAGCAGTTCTTC. Its protein product is CASSARYGGPYNEQFF. Together with reference TRBV7-2 and TRBJ2-1, the CDR3 gives the full variable domain: GAGVSQSPSNKVTEKGKDVELRCDPISGHTALYWYRQSLGQGLEFLIYFQGNSAPDKSGLPSDRFSAERTGGSVSTLTIQRTQQEDSAVYLCASSARYGGPYNEQFFGPGTRLTVL.

This clonotype was seen at least ten times. The chain combines TRBV9 with TRBJ2-5; D remains ambiguous. The V gene's germline CDR1 is SGDLS and CDR2 YYNGEE. This CDR3 is 14 amino acids long. The V and J ends lost 2 bases and 1 base respectively, with 9 bases between them. The DNA of the CDR3 is TGTGCCAGCAGCGTCACAGCGACCCAAGAGACCCAGTACTTC. Translated, it gives CASSVTATQETQYF.

This sequence joins TRBV7-2 and TRBJ2-3, with 8 nucleotides matching TRBD1. The CDR3 contains 16 residues. CDR1 and CDR2 from the germline V gene are SGHTA and FQGNSA. V shed 5 bases, J shed 0 bases, and the junction held 7 bases outside the gene matches. CDR3 residues: CASSLWTGRSTDTQYF. CDR3 sequence (DNA): TGTGCCAGCAGCCTCTGGACAGGGCGTAGCACAGATACGCAGTATTTT. The complete variable domain, with remaining parts taken from reference TRBV7-2 and TRBJ2-3, reads GAGVSQSPSNKVTEKGKDVELRCDPISGHTALYWYRQSLGQGLEFLIYFQGNSAPDKSGLPSDRFSAERTGGSVSTLTIQRTQQEDSAVYLCASSLWTGRSTDTQYFGPGTRLTVL.

V gene TRBV25-1 combines with J gene TRBJ2-5, with a weak D call TRBD2 (5 bases). The CDR3 runs 15 residues. Germline CDR1 and CDR2: MGHDK and SYGVNS. Deletions cut 1 base from V and 7 bases from J, with 16 bases between. DNA of the CDR3: TGTGCCAGCAGTGAATCCGGGATAGTGATGGGGACCCAGTACTTC. It codes for CASSESGIVMGTQYF. The full variable domain, with the rest looked up from reference TRBV25-1 and TRBJ2-5, is EADIYQTPRYLVIGTGKKITLECSQTMGHDKMYWYQQDPGMELHLIHYSYGVNSTEKGDLSSESTVSRIRTEHFPLTLESARPSHTSQYLCASSESGIVMGTQYFGPGTRLLVL.

The chain is built from TRBV7-9 and TRBJ1-3; no reliable D call. The CDR3 length is 14 residues. Germline assignment: CDR1 SEHNR and CDR2 FQNEAQ (reference sequence). V gave up 5 bases and J gave up 5 bases, with 13 bases separating them. CDR3 loop: CASSASGSRNTIYF. Here the CDR3 DNA reads TGTGCCAGCAGCGCTAGCGGAAGTCGAAACACCATATATTTT.

This clonotype was seen many times. The V and J genes are TRBV12-3 or TRBV12-4 and TRBJ2-3; TRBD2 matches 11 bases. The CDR3 runs 16 residues. Trimming took 6 bases from V and 4 from J; bases not matched to a gene: 9. The CDR3 sequence is CASRVTSGALPDTQYF. The DNA for the CDR3 is TGTGCCAGCAGAGTGACTAGCGGGGCCCTTCCAGATACGCAGTATTTT.

This clonotype appeared a few times. The chain combines TRBV5-1 with TRBJ2-3; 7 bases agree with TRBD2. Germline assignment: CDR1 SGHRS and CDR2 YFSETQ. J lost 1 base, V lost 1 base, and 0 bases had no gene match. CDR3 size: 14 residues. CDR3 region: CASSLTSGTDTQYF. The CDR3 nucleotides read TGCGCCAGCAGCTTGACTAGCGGCACAGATACGCAGTATTTT.

This clonotype was detected only a few times. The chain is built from TRBV20-1 and TRBJ2-3; TRBD2 aligns across 8 bases. With V trimmed by 3 bases and J by 1 base, 0 bases remained unmatched. The CDR3 extends over 13 amino acids. Per the germline V gene, CDR1 is DFQATT and CDR2 is SNEGSKA (reference sequence). The DNA for the CDR3 is TGCAGTGCTAGGACTAGCGGCACAGATACGCAGTATTTT. Translation gives CSARTSGTDTQYF.

Ten or more counts support this clonotype. This chain links TRBV18 with TRBJ1-6, with D unresolved. The germline V gene has CDR1 KGHSH and CDR2 LQKENI. This CDR3 is 12 amino acids long. With 2 bases removed from V and 6 bases from J, the gap between germline ends came to 2 bases. CDR3 nucleotide sequence: TGTGCCAGCTCACCAGTTAATTCACCCCTCCACTTT. The encoded protein is CASSPVNSPLHF.

The CDR3 spells CASSLGLGYQETQYF. CDR3 DNA sequence: TGTGCCAGCAGTTTAGGCCTGGGATACCAAGAGACCCAGTACTTC. The rearrangement links TRBV28 to TRBJ2-5, with D unresolved. Looked up from germline, CDR1 is MDHEN and CDR2 is SYDVKM. V lost 2 bases and J lost 0, with 10 bases in between. The CDR3 is made up of 15 amino acids.

This clonotype was recorded at least ten times. The chain carries TRBV19 and TRBJ2-3; D is perhaps TRBD1 (5 bases). The germline CDR1 and CDR2 sequences are LNHDA and SQIVND (reference sequence). V shed 6 bases and J shed 3 bases, with 10 bases lying between them. The CDR3 runs 13 residues. The CDR3 spells CASSSPGTDTQYF. CDR3 DNA: TGTGCCAGTAGCTCCCCAGGGACAGATACGCAGTATTTT.

This clonotype was counted between two and nine times. V is TRBV4-3 and J is TRBJ1-2, with 10 bases matching TRBD1. Trimming cost V 3 bases and J 4 bases; bases outside gene matches: 5. Germline lookup yields CDR1 LGHNA and CDR2 YSLEER. The CDR3 extends over 15 amino acids. CDR3 DNA sequence: TGCGCCAGCAGCCACCGACAGGGGGCGCGCTATGGCTACACCTTC. The encoded protein is CASSHRQGARYGYTF.

This clonotype was seen ten or more times. The chain is built from TRBV5-4 and TRBJ1-6, with 9 bases identical to TRBD1. CDR1 and CDR2 (germline): SGHNT, YYREEE (reference sequence). Germline trimming cut 2 bases from V and 7 bases from J; bases unmatched to any gene: 1. This CDR3 is 14 amino acids long. The CDR3 sequence: CASSFGQGNSPLHF. CDR3 nucleotides: TGTGCCAGCAGCTTCGGACAGGGGAATTCACCCCTCCACTTT.

This clonotype has only a few counts. The chain employs TRBV4-3 and TRBJ2-1, with 7 bases fitting TRBD2. Trimming cost V 1 base and J 9 bases; bases outside gene matches: 0. Germline V gene lookup returns CDR1 LGHNA and CDR2 YSLEER. The CDR3 sequence is 12 residues long. CDR3 amino acids: CASSQGGGEQFF. CDR3 coding DNA: TGCGCCAGCAGCCAAGGGGGGGGTGAGCAGTTCTTC.

At least ten counts were recorded for this clonotype. This chain joins TRBV4-3 and TRBJ1-3, with TRBD1 as a possible D gene (6 bases). The length of the CDR3 is 18 residues. V lost 1 base to trimming and J lost 0 bases, with 16 bases between them. Germline CDR1 is LGHNA and CDR2 is YSLEER. CDR3 in amino acids: CASSQGAGQLTSGNTIYF. The CDR3, as DNA: TGCGCCAGCAGCCAAGGAGCTGGACAGCTAACCTCTGGAAACACCATATATTTT.